The subject of this entry is one T cell receptor beta chain. No antigen is known for it. This entry comes from a study of cytomegalovirus exposure and HLA in healthy donors. The germline V and J ends were trimmed by 4 bases and 1 base, with 11 bases remaining between them. The CDR3 runs to 14 residues. Germline-derived CDR1 and CDR2 are SGHTA and FQGNSA. Broader study findings: The investigators catalogued 150 to 200 TCR beta chains as cytomegalovirus-associated. Versus the approximately 700-donor mean, an Asian-associated ancestry cluster reportedly showed fewer N-insertions in a later analysis.

The PCR had 60 Vbeta and 13 Jbeta primers. The repertoire was sequenced with immunoSEQ multiplex PCR; TCRdb's copy has only in-frame clones and lacks some. This table holds about 160,000 clones, 70% to 90% found once. The receptor's source is a young man in good health and CMV-seropositive. Sequenced sample: PBMCs. V is TRBV7-2 and J is TRBJ2-7; possibly TRBD1 for D (5 bases). The CDR3 region is CASSSTELSYEQYF. In nucleotides, the CDR3 is TGTGCCAGCAGCTCGACAGAATTGTCCTACGAGCAGTACTTC. Looking up the rest from reference TRBV7-2 and TRBJ2-7 gives the full variable domain: GAGVSQSPSNKVTEKGKDVELRCDPISGHTALYWYRQSLGQGLEFLIYFQGNSAPDKSGLPSDRFSAERTGGSVSTLTIQRTQQEDSAVYLCASSSTELSYEQYFGPGTRLTVT.